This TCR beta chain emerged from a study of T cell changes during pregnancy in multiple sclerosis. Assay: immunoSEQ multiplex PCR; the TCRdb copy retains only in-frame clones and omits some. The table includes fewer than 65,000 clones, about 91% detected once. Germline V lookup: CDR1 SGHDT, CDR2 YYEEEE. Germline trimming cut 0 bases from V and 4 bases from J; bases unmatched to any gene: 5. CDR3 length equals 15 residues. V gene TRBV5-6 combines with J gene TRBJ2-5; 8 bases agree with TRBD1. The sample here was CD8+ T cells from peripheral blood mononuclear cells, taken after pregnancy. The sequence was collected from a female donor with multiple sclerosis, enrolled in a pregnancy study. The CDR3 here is CASSLGTGGSETQYF. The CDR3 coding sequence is TGTGCCAGCAGCTTGGGTACAGGGGGTTCAGAGACCCAGTACTTC.